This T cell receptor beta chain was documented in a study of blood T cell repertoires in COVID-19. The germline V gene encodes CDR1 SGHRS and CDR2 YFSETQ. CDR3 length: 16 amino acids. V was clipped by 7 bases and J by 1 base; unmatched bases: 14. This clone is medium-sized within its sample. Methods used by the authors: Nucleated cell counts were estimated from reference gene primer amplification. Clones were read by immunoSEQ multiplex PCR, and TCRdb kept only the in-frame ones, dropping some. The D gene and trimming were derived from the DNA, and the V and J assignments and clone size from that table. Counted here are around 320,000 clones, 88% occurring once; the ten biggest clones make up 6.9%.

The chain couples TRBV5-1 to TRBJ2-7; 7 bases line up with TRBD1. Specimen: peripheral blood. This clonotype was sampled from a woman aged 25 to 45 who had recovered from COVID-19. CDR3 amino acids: CASSHRRDSRSYEQYF. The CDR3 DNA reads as TGCGCCAGCTCCCACCGTAGGGACAGCCGATCCTACGAGCAGTACTTC.